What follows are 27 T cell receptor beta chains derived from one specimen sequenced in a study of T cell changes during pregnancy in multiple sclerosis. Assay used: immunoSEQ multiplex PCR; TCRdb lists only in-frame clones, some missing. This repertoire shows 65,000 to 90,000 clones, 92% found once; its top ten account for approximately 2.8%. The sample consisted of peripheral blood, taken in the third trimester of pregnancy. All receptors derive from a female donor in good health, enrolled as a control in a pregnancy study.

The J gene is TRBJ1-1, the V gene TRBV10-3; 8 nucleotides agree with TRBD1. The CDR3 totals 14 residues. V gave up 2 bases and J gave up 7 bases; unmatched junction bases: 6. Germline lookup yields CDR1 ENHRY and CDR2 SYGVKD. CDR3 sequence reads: CAISEGTGPSEAFF. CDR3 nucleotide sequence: TGTGCCATCAGTGAGGGGACAGGTCCCAGTGAAGCTTTCTTT.

CDR3 in DNA: TGTGCCAGCAGTGACCGATTAGAGACCGGGGAGCTGTTTTTT. As protein: CASSDRLETGELFF. The chain recombines TRBV6-4 with TRBJ2-2; D uncertain. This CDR3 has 14 residues. The V end lost 2 bases, the J end lost 5 bases, and 9 bases lay between the germline ends. In germline, CDR1 is MRHNA, CDR2 SNTAGT.

CDR3 region: CASSLQGFQETQYF. CDR3 bases: TGTGCCAGCAGCTTACAGGGATTCCAAGAGACCCAGTACTTC. This chain connects TRBV7-8 to TRBJ2-5, with D tentatively TRBD1 (5 bases). There are 14 residues in the CDR3. The germline CDR1 and CDR2 sequences are SGHVS and FQNEAQ. Trimming left V 2 bases short and J 1 base short, with 8 bases between.

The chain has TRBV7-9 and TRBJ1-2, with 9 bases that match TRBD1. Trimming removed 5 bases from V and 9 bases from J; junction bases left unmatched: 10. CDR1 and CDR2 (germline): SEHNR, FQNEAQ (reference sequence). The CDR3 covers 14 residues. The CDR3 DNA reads TGTGCCAGCAGCGCCTGGGACAGGGACCTCCGCTACACCTTC. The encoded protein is CASSAWDRDLRYTF.

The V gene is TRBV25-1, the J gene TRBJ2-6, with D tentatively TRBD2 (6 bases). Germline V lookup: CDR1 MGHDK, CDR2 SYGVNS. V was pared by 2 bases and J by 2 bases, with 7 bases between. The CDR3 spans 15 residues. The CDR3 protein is CASSEAGTGANVLTF. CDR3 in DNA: TGTGCCAGCAGTGAAGCGGGGACTGGGGCCAACGTCCTGACTTTC.

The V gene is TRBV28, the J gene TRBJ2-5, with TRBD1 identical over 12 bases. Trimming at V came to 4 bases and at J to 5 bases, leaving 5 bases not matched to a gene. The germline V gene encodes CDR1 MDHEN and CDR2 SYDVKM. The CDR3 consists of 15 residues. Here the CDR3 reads CASSSGQGASETQYF. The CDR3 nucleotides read TGTGCCAGCAGTTCGGGACAGGGGGCGTCGGAGACCCAGTACTTC. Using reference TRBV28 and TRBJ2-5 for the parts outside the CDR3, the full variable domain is DVKVTQSSRYLVKRTGEKVFLECVQDMDHENMFWYRQDPGLGLRLIYFSYDVKMKEKGDIPEGYSVSREKKERFSLILESASTNQTSMYLCASSSGQGASETQYFGPGTRLLVL.

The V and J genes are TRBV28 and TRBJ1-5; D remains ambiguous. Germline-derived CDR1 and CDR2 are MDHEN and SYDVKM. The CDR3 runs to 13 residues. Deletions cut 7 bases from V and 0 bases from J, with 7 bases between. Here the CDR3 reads CASIPDSNQPQHF. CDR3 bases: TGTGCCAGCATCCCAGATAGCAATCAGCCCCAGCATTTT.

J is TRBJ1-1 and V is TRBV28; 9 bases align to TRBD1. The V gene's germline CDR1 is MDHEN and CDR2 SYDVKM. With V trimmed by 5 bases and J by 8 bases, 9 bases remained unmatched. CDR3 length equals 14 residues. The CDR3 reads CASSSWTGVHEAFF. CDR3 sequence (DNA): TGTGCCAGCAGTAGCTGGACAGGGGTCCACGAAGCTTTCTTT.

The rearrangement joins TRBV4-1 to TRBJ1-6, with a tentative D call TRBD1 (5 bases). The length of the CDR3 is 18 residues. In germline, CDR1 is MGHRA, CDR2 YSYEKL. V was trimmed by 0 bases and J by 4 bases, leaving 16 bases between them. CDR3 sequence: CASSQDTSRTTYNSPLHF. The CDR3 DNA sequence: TGCGCCAGCAGCCAAGATACCAGCAGGACAACATATAATTCACCCCTCCACTTT.

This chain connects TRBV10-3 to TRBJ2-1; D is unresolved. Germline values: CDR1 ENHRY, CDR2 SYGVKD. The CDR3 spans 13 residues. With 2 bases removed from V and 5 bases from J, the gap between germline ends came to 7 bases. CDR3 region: CAISEESDNEQFF. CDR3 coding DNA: TGTGCCATCAGTGAGGAGAGCGACAATGAGCAGTTCTTC.

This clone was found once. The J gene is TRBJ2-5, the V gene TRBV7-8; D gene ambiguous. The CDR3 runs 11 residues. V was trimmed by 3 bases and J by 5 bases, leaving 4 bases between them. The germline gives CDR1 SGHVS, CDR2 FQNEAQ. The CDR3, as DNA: TGTGCCAGCAGCTTCTCGGAGACCCAGTACTTC. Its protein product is CASSFSETQYF.

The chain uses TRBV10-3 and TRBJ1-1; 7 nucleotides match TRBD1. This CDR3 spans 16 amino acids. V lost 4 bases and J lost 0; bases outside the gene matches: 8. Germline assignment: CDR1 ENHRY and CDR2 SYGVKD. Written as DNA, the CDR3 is TGTGCCATCAGTGGGGGGTCAGGGGGGTTGAACACTGAAGCTTTCTTT. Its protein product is CAISGGSGGLNTEAFF.

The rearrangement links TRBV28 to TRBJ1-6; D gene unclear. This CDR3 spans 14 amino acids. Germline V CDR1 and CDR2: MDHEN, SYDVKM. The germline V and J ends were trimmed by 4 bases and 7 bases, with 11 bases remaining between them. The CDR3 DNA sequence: TGTGCCAGCAGTTCCGGACGGGGAAATTCACCCCTCCACTTT. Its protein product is CASSSGRGNSPLHF.

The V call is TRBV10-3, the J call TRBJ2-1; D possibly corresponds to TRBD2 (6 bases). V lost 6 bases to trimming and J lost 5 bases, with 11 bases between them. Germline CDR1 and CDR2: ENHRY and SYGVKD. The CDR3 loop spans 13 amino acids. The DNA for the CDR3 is TGTGCCATCAGCCCGGGACTTGACAATGAGCAGTTCTTC. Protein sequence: CAISPGLDNEQFF.

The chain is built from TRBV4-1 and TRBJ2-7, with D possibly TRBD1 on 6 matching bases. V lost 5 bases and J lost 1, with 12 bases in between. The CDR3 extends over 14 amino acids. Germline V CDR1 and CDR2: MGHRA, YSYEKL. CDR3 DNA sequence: TGCGCCAGCAGCATCACAGGGTTATCCTACGAGCAGTACTTC. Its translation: CASSITGLSYEQYF.

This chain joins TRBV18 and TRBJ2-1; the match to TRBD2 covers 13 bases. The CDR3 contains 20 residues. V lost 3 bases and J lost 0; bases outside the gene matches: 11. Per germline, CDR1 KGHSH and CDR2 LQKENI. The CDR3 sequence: CASSPWTSGGQFSSYNEQFF. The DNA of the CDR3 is TGTGCCAGCTCACCGTGGACTAGCGGGGGCCAATTCAGCTCCTACAATGAGCAGTTCTTC.

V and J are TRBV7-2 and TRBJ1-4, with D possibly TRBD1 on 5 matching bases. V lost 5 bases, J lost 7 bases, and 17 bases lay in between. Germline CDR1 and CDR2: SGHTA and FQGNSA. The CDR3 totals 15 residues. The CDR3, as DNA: TGTGCCAGCAGCCCAGACTCGGGGGGAACTGAAAAACTGTTTTTT. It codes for CASSPDSGGTEKLFF.

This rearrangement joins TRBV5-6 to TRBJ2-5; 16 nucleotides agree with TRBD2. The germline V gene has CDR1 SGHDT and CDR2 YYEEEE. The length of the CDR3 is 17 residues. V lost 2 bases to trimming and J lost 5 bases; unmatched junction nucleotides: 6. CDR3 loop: CASSLGTSGRETETQYF. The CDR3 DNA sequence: TGTGCCAGCAGCTTAGGGACTAGCGGGAGGGAGACGGAGACCCAGTACTTC.

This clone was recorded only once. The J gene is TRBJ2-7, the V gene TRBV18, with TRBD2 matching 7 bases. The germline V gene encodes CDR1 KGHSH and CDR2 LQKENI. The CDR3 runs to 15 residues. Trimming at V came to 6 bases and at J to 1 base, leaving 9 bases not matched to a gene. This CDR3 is CASSRSGDLSYEQYF. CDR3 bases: TGTGCCAGCTCTCGAAGCGGGGACTTGTCCTACGAGCAGTACTTC.

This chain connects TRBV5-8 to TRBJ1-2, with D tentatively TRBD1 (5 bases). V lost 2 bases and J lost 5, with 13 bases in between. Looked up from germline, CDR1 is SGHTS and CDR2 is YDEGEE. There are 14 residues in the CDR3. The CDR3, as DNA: TGTGCCAGCAGCTTACTTTTCCAGGGTTATGGCTACACCTTC. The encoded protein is CASSLLFQGYGYTF.

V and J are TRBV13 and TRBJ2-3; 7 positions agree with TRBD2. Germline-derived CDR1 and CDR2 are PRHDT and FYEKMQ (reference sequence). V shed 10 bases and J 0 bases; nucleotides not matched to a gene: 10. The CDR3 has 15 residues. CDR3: CANSNSGRSTDTQYF. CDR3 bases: TGTGCCAACTCTAATAGCGGGCGGAGCACAGATACGCAGTATTTT.

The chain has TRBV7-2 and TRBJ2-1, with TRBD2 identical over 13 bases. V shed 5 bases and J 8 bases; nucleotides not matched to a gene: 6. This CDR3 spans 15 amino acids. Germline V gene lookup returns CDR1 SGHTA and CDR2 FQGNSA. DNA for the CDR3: TGTGCCAGCAGCACAACTAGCGGGAGGGGGTATGAGCAGTTCTTC. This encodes CASSTTSGRGYEQFF.

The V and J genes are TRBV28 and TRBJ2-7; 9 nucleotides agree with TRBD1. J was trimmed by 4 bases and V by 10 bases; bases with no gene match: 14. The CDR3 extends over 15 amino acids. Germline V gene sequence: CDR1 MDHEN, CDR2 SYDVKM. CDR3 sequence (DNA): TGTGCCACCTCGGCCGGGACAGGGTCTCATTACGAGCAGTACTTC. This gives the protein CATSAGTGSHYEQYF. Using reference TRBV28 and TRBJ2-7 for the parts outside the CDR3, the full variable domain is DVKVTQSSRYLVKRTGEKVFLECVQDMDHENMFWYRQDPGLGLRLIYFSYDVKMKEKGDIPEGYSVSREKKERFSLILESASTNQTSMYLCATSAGTGSHYEQYFGPGTRLTVT.

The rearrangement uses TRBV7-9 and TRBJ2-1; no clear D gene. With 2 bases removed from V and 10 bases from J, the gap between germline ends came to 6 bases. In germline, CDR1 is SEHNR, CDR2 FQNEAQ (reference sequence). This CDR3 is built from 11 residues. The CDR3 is CASSLNREQFF. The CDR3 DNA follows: TGTGCCAGCAGCTTAAACAGAGAGCAGTTCTTC.

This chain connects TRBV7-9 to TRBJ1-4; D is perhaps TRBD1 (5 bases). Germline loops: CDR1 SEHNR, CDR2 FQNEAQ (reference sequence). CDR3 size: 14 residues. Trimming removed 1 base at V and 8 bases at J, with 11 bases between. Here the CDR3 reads CASSLGGVGEKLFF. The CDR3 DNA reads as TGTGCCAGCAGCTTAGGGGGCGTTGGGGAAAAACTGTTTTTT.

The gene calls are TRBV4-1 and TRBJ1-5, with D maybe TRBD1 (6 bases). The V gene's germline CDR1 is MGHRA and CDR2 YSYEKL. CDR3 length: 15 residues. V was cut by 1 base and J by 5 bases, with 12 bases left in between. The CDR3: CASSQGQGPYQPQHF. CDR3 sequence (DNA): TGCGCCAGCAGCCAAGGCCAGGGGCCCTATCAGCCCCAGCATTTT.

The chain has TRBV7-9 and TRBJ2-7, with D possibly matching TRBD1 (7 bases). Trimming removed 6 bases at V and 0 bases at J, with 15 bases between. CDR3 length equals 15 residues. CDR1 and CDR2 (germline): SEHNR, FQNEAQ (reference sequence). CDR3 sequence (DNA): TGTGCCAGCAGTCCCGGCGGGACAGCCTCCTACGAGCAGTACTTC. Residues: CASSPGGTASYEQYF.